Included here is one TCR beta chain sequence, with context. Its specificity is not known. Data came from immunoSEQ multiplex PCR; TCRdb stores just in-frame clones and leaves some out. The repertoire includes under 150,000 clones, roughly 89% of them detected once, and 5% sits in the top ten. CDR3 length: 13 residues. CDR1 and CDR2 (germline): LGHDT, YNNKEL (reference sequence). Trimming removed 1 base at V and 4 bases at J, with 7 bases between. The data are from a study of Ad26.COV2.S vaccination and SARS-CoV-2 variants. Broader study findings: After vaccination, substantial breadth of spike-specific CD8+ and CD4+ responses was reported. TCR breadth and depth analyses may have underestimated total T cell responses. Vaccine recipients surpassed placebo recipients in spike-specific TCR breadth. Placebo and vaccine recipients had non-spike TCR breadth that was similar.

Sequencing was performed on peripheral blood, taken after recovery from COVID-19. V and J are TRBV3-1 (or the pseudogene TRBV3-2) and TRBJ1-2; no clear D gene. The receptor's source is a human donor who had recovered from COVID-19. The CDR3 DNA reads as TGTGCCAGCAGCCAAGTACTGTTCTATGGCTACACCTTC. This codes for CASSQVLFYGYTF.